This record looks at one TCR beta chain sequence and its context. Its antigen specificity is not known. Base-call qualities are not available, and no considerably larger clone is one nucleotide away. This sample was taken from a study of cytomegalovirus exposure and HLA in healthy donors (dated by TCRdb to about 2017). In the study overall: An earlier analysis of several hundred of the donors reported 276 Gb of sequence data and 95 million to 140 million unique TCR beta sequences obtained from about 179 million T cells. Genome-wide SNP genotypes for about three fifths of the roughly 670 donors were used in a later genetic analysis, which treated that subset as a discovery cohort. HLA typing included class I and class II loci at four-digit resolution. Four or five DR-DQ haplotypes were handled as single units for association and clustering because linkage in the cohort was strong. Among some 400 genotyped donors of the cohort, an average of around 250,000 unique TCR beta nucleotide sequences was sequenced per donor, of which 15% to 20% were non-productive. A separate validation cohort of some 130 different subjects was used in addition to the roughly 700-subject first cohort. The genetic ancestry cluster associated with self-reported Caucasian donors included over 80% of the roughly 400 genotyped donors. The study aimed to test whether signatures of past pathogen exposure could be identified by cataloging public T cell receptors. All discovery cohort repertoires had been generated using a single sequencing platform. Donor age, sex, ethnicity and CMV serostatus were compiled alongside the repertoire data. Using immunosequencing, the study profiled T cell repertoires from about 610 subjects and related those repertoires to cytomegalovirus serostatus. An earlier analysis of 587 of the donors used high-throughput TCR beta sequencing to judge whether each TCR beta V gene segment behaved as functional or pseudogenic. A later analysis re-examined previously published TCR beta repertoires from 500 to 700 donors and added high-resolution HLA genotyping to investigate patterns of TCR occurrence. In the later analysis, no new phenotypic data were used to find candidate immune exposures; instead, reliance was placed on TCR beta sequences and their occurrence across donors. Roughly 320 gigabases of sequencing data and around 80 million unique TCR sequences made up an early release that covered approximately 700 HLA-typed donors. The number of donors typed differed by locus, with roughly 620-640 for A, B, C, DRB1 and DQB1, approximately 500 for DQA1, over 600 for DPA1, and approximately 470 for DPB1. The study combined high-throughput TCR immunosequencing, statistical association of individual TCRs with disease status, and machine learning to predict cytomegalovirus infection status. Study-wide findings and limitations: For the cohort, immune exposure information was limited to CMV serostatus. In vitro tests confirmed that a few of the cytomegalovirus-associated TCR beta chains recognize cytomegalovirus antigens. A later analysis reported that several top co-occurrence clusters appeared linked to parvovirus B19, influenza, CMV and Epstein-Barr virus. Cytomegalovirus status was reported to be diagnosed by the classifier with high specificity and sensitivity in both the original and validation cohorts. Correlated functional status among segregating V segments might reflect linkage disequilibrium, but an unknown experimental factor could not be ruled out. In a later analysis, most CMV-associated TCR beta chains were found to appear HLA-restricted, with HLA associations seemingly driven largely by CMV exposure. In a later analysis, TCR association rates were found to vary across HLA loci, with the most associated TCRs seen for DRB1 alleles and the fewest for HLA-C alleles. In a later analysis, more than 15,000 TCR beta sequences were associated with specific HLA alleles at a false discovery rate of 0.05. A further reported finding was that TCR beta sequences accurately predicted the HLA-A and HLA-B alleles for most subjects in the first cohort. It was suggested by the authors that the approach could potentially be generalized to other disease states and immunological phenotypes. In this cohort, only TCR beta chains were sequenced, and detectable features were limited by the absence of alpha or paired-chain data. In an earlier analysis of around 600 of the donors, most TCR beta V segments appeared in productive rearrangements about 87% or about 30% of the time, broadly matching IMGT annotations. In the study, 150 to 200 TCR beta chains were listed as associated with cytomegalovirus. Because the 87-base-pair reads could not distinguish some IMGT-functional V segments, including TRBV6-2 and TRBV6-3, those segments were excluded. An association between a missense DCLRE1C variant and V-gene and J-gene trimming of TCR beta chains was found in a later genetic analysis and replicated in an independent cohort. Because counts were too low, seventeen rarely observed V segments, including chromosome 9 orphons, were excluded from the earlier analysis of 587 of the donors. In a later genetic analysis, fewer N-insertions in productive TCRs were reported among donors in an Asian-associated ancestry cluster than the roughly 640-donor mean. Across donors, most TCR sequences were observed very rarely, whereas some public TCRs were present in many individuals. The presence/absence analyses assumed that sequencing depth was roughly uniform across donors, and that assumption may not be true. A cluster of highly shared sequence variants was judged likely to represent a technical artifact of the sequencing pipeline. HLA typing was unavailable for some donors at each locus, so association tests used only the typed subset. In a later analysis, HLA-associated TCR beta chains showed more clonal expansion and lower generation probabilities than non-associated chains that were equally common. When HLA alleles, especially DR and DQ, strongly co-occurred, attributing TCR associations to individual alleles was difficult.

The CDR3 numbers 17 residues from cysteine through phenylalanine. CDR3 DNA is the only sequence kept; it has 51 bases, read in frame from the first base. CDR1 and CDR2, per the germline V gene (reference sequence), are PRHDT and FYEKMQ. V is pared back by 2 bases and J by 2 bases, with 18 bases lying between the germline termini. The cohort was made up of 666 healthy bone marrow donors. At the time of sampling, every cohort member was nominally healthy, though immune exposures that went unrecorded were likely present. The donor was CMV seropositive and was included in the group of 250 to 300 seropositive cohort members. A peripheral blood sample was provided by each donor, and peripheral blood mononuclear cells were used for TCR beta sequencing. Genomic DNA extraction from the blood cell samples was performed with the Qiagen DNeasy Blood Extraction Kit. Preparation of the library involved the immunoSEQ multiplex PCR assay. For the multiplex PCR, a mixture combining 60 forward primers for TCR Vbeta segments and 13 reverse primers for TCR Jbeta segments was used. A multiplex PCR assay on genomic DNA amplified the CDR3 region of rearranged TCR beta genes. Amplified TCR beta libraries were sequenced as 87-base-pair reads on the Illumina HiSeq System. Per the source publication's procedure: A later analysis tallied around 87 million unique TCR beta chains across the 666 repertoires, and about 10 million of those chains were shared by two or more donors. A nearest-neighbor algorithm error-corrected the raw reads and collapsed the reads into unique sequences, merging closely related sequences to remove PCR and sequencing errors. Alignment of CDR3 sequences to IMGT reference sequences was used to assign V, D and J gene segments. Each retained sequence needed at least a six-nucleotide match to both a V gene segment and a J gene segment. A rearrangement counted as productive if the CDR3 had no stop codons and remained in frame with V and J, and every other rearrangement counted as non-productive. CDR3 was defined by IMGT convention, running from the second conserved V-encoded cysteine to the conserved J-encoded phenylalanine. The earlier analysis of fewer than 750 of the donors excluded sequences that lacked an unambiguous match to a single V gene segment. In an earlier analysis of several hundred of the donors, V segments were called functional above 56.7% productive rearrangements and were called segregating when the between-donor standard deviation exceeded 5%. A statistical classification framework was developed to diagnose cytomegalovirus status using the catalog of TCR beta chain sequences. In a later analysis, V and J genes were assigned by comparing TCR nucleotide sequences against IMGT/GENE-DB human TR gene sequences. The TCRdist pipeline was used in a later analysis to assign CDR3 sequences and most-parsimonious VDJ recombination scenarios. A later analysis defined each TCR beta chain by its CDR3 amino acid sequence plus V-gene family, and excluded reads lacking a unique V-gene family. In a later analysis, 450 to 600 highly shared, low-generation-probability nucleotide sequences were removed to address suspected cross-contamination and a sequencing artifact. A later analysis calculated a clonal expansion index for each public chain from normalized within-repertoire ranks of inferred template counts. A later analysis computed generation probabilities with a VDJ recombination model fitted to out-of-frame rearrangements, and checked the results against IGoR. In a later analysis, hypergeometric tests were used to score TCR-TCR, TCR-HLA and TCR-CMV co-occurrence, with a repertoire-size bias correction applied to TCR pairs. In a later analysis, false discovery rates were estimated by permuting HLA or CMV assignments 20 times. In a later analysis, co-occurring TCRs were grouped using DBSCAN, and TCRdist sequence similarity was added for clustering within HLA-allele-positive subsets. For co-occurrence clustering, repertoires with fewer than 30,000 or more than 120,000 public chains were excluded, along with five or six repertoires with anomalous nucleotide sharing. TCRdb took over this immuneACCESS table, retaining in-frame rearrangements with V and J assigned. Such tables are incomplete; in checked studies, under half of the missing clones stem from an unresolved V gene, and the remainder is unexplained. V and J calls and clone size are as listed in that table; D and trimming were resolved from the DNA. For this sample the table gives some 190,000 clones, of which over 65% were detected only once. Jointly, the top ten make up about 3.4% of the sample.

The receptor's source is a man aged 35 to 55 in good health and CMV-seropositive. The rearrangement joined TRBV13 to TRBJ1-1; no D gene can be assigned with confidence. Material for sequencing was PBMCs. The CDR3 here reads CASSLTGRVFLNTEAFF. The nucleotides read TGTGCCAGCAGCTTAACCGGCCGGGTTTTCCTCAACACTGAAGCTTTCTTT.